This T cell receptor beta chain was found in a study of blood T cell repertoires in COVID-19 (dated by TCRdb to about 2020). Some background on the complete study: Samples from collaborators originated in the United States, Italy and Spain and spanned both the acute and convalescent phases of COVID-19. HLA class I and class II types, where available, came from metadata supplied by the sample provider rather than from assay-based typing. The samples were drawn from two sources: the first 160 participants of the ongoing ImmuneRACE study, and approximately 1,300 subjects contributed by 6 global collaborators. The material from the prospective study consisted of cDNA or gDNA derived from T cells, B-cell-depleted T cells, or PBMCs. Nearly every sample came with metadata listing a de-identified subject ID, COVID-19 status, age in years and sex. Deeply sampled blood TCRbeta repertoires from subjects exposed to, actively infected with, or recovered from COVID-19 were included in the dataset. A freely available public database, intended as a resource for researchers studying the immune response to SARS-CoV-2, is where the repertoires were released.

About this clone: Its target antigen remains unknown. The sample holds no much larger clone one base away, and base qualities are not on file.

The immunoSEQ Assay, a bias-controlled multiplex PCR, was used to amplify TCRbeta CDR3 regions from genomic DNA. Per the original workflow: Within the assay, amplification of reference gene primers was used to estimate how many nucleated cells each sample contained. To quantify the absolute abundance of each unique TCRbeta CDR3 rearrangement, sequence reads were collapsed and filtered. Productive Simpson clonality was computed per sample as the square root of Simpson's diversity index over productive rearrangements. In TCRdb, the immuneACCESS table is reduced to in-frame sequences with V and J assigned. These tables do not hold every clone; where another copy was compared, an unresolved V gene accounts for under half, and the others remain unexplained. The DNA gave D and trimming, while V, J and clone size come from that table. Counted in this sample were around 130,000 clones; under 85% of them appeared once. Together, the top ten hold about a sixth of the sample.

The full study reports these points: Clinical and demographic metadata were provided uncurated, with the amount varying by source and participant.

The germline V gene specifies KGHSH as CDR1 and LQKENI as CDR2. V is clipped by 5 bases and J by 2 bases, and the sequence between their germline boundaries is 13 bases long. There are 14 amino acids in the CDR3, from cysteine to phenylalanine inclusive. Just CDR3 DNA is preserved here, 42 bases in frame from base 1. Enrolling through a virtual design, the prospective study's participants ranged in age from roughly 18 to 95 years and lived across 24 United States geographic areas. In the prospective study, cohorts were assigned on the basis of participant-reported clinical history obtained from a screening survey and a study questionnaire. For ImmuneRACE Cohort 3, a participant was defined as recovered based on two consecutive negative NP/OP PCR tests, clearance by a healthcare professional, or resolution of symptoms. Each participant in the prospective study had whole blood, serum and a nasopharyngeal or oropharyngeal swab collected by mobile phlebotomists. Prospective study participants could optionally give additional blood draws and questionnaires over an approximately 2-month period. Before DNA extraction, prospective study blood samples were shipped either frozen or at room temperature.

This TCR came from a man aged 25 to 40 who had recovered from COVID-19. This chain joins TRBV18 to TRBJ2-7; 7 matching bases give a weak D call of TRBD1. Sequencing was done on a sample of PBMCs or T cells enriched from blood (not recorded which). For the CDR3, the sequence is CASSSAGGTYEQYF. The nucleotide sequence reads as follows: TGTGCCAGCTCATCTGCAGGGGGGACCTACGAGCAGTACTTC.